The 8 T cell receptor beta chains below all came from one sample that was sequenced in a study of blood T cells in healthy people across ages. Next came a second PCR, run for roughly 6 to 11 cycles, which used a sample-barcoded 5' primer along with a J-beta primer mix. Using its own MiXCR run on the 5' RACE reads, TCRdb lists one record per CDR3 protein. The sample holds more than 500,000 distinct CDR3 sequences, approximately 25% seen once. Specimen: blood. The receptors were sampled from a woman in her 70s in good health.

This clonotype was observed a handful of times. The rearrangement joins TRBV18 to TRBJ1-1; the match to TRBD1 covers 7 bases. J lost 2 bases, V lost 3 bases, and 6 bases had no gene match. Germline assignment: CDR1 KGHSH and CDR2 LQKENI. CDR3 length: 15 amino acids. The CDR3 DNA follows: TGTGCCAGCTCACCTGGGGGACAGTTTAACACTGAAGCTTTCTTT. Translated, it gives CASSPGGQFNTEAFF.

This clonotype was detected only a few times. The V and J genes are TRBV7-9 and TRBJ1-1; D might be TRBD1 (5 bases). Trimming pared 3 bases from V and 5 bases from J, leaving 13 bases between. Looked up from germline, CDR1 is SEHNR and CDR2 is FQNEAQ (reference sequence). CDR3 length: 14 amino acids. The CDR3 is CASSFYRISTEAFF. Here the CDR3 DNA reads TGTGCCAGCAGCTTTTACAGGATATCGACTGAAGCTTTCTTT.

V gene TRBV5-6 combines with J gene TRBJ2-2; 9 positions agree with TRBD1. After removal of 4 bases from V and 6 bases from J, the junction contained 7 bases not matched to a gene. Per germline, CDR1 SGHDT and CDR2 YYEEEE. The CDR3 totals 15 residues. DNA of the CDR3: TGTGCCAGCAGCCCGACAGGGGGAGCGGCCGGGGAGCTGTTTTTT. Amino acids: CASSPTGGAAGELFF.

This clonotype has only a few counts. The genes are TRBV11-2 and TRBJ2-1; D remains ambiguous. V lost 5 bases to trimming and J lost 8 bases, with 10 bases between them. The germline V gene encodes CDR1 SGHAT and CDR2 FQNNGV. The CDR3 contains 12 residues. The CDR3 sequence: CASSQTIHEQFF. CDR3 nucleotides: TGTGCCAGCAGCCAGACAATACATGAGCAGTTCTTC.

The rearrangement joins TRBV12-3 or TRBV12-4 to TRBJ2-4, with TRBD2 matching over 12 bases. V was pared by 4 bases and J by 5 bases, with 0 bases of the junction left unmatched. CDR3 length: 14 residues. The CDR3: CASSWTSGENIQYF. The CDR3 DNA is TGTGCCAGCAGTTGGACTAGCGGGGAAAACATTCAGTACTTC.

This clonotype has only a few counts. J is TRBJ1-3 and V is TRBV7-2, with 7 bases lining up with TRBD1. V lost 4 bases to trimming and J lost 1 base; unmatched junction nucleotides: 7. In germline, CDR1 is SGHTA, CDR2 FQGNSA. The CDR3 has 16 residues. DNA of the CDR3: TGTGCCAGCAGCTCCCAGGGGGGGAGATCTGGAAACACCATATATTTT. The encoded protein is CASSSQGGRSGNTIYF.

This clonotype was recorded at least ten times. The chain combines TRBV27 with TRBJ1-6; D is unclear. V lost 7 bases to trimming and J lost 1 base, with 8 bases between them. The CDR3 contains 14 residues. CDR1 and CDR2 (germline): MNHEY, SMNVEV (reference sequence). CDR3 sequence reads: CASNVGSYNSPLHF. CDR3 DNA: TGTGCCAGCAATGTCGGATCCTATAATTCACCCCTCCACTTT.

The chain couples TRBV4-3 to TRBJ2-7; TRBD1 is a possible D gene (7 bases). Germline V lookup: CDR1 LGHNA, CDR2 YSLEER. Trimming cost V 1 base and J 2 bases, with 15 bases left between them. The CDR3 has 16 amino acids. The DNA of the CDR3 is TGCGCCAGCAGCCAAGGTGCGGGGACAGCTCCCTACGAGCAGTACTTC. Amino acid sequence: CASSQGAGTAPYEQYF.